The 10 T cell receptor beta chains below come from one sample, sequenced in a study of T cell changes during pregnancy in multiple sclerosis. TCRdb keeps only in-frame clones here, not all; method: immunoSEQ multiplex PCR. The sample includes 35,000 to 55,000 clones, almost 95% of them seen just once. Sequenced material: peripheral blood. The receptors originated from a female donor with multiple sclerosis, enrolled in a pregnancy study.

This chain uses TRBV5-5 with TRBJ2-7, with D perhaps TRBD1 (7 bases). CDR1 is SGHKS, CDR2 YYEKEE, per germline (reference sequence). The CDR3 totals 14 residues. Between the trimmed V and J ends, which lost 6 bases and 3 bases, there was a span of 16 bases. The CDR3 nucleotides are TGTGCCAGCAACCAGGGGGGCGGTTACTACGAGCAGTACTTC. Encoded protein: CASNQGGGYYEQYF.

This clone was counted only a few times. The chain carries TRBV5-1 and TRBJ2-1; 7 bases fit TRBD1. Per the germline V gene, CDR1 is SGHRS and CDR2 is YFSETQ. The V and J ends lost 4 bases and 7 bases, in that order; junction bases with no gene match: 11. The CDR3 runs to 15 residues. CDR3 loop: CASSPLTGTDNEQFF. The DNA for the CDR3 is TGCGCCAGCAGCCCACTGACCGGGACAGATAATGAGCAGTTCTTC.

V usage is TRBV11-2 and J usage is TRBJ1-2; D call uncertain. The germline V and J ends were trimmed by 6 bases and 4 bases, with 15 bases remaining between them. CDR3 size: 14 residues. Germline CDR1 SGHAT, CDR2 FQNNGV. The CDR3 spells CASRQWARGYGYTF. The DNA of the CDR3 is TGTGCCAGCAGACAGTGGGCCCGGGGCTATGGCTACACCTTC.

V and J are TRBV5-1 and TRBJ2-7, with D perhaps matching TRBD2 (5 bases). Looked up from germline, CDR1 is SGHRS and CDR2 is YFSETQ. V was cut by 0 bases and J by 1 base, with 8 bases left in between. This CDR3 is 14 amino acids long. The CDR3 region has the DNA TGCGCCAGCAGCTTGGGGTGGGAGTCCTACGAGCAGTACTTC. This codes for CASSLGWESYEQYF.

The chain recombines TRBV6-6 with TRBJ2-5; D possibly corresponds to TRBD1 (6 bases). The V gene lost 2 bases and the J gene lost 2 bases, with 6 bases spanning the gap. The germline V gene encodes CDR1 MNHNY and CDR2 SVGAGI (reference sequence). The CDR3 is made up of 13 amino acids. CDR3 region: CASSYGQQETQYF. DNA of the CDR3: TGTGCCAGCAGTTACGGACAGCAAGAGACCCAGTACTTC.

This sequence joins TRBV5-1 and TRBJ1-4; TRBD1 aligns across 7 bases. Germline CDR1 is SGHRS and CDR2 is YFSETQ. The J segment lost 4 bases and the V segment lost 4 bases, leaving 7 bases of the junction unmatched. The CDR3 contains 15 residues. This chain's CDR3 is CASSPGTVNNEKLFF. CDR3 nucleotide sequence: TGCGCCAGCAGCCCCGGGACAGTAAATAATGAAAAACTGTTTTTT.

V gene TRBV28 combines with J gene TRBJ2-3; TRBD2 matches at 8 bases. The CDR3 runs 16 residues. CDR1 is MDHEN and CDR2 is SYDVKM in the germline V gene. J gave up 5 bases and V 6 bases, and 13 bases lay outside the gene matches. CDR3 bases: TGTGCCAGCAGGAGTGGGGGAGCGGGGGAGAGAGATACGCAGTATTTT. Encoded protein: CASRSGGAGERDTQYF.

The chain joins TRBV30 to TRBJ2-7; 8 positions match TRBD2. The CDR3 loop spans 13 amino acids. Germline V lookup: CDR1 GTSNPN, CDR2 SVGIG (reference sequence). Trimming at V came to 2 bases and at J to 4 bases, leaving 4 bases not matched to a gene. The CDR3 region is CAWSPGTSYEQYF. The CDR3 DNA is TGTGCCTGGAGTCCCGGGACTAGTTACGAGCAGTACTTC.

This sequence joins TRBV7-9 and TRBJ2-1, with D unresolved. Germline CDR1 and CDR2: SEHNR and FQNEAQ (reference sequence). The V end was cut by 1 base, the J end by 6 bases, with 10 bases between. The length of the CDR3 is 14 residues. The CDR3 region has the DNA TGTGCCAGCAGCTTAGTGGTACGTTCCAATGAGCAGTTCTTC. It codes for CASSLVVRSNEQFF.

The chain combines TRBV18 with TRBJ2-2; weak D call: TRBD1 (6 bases). This CDR3 has 14 residues. V was clipped by 3 bases and J by 4 bases, with 9 bases between them. Looked up from germline, CDR1 is KGHSH and CDR2 is LQKENI. The CDR3 spells CASSPSGVTGELFF. The CDR3 DNA reads as TGTGCCAGCTCACCTTCAGGGGTCACCGGGGAGCTGTTTTTT.